The rows below give T cell receptor beta chains drawn from one sample of a study of blood T cell repertoires in COVID-19. Produced via immunoSEQ multiplex PCR; TCRdb's table is partial and in-frame only. The sample carries about 130,000 clones, approximately 80% recorded once. The sequenced sample consisted of peripheral blood. The receptors originated from a woman aged 55-69 years with acute or convalescent COVID-19. Both conserved end residues are part of each CDR3. Each record gives: V gene, J gene, D gene, clone size, CDR3 protein, CDR3 DNA. The D gene is left open where the match is weak. Not every row has a clone size; where given, it reads once, few, many or a size class.

v_call: TRBV27
j_call: TRBJ1-6
d_call: TRBD1
clone_size: .
cdr3_aa: CASSSTQGAYNSPLHF
cdr3_nt: TGTGCCAGCAGTTCAACCCAGGGGGCCTATAATTCACCCCTCCACTTT

v_call: TRBV9
j_call: TRBJ1-3
d_call: TRBD1
clone_size: .
cdr3_aa: CASSVQGADTIYF
cdr3_nt: TGTGCCAGCAGCGTTCAGGGGGCAGACACCATATATTTT

v_call: TRBV7-9
j_call: TRBJ1-1
d_call: .
clone_size: .
cdr3_aa: CASRPDRQEAFF
cdr3_nt: TGTGCCAGCAGACCAGACAGGCAAGAAGCTTTCTTT

v_call: TRBV24-1
j_call: TRBJ1-3
d_call: .
clone_size: .
cdr3_aa: CATSDRPYRDGDF
cdr3_nt: TGTGCCACCAGTGACCGACCTTACAGGGATGGGGATTTT

v_call: TRBV4-1
j_call: TRBJ1-2
d_call: .
clone_size: .
cdr3_aa: CASSHPGKANYGYTF
cdr3_nt: TGCGCCAGCAGCCACCCCGGGAAGGCTAACTATGGCTACACCTTC

v_call: TRBV5-1
j_call: TRBJ1-4
d_call: .
clone_size: few
cdr3_aa: CASSLDSTNEKLFF
cdr3_nt: TGCGCCAGCAGCTTGGACTCGACTAATGAAAAACTGTTTTTT

v_call: TRBV3-1/TRBV3-2
j_call: TRBJ2-5
d_call: TRBD2
clone_size: few
cdr3_aa: CASSQGPGLAGETQYF
cdr3_nt: TGTGCCAGCAGCCAGGGTCCGGGACTAGCGGGAGAGACCCAGTACTTC

v_call: TRBV10-3
j_call: TRBJ2-5
d_call: .
clone_size: .
cdr3_aa: CAIRSQETQYF
cdr3_nt: TGTGCCATCAGATCCCAGGAGACCCAGTACTTC

v_call: TRBV2
j_call: TRBJ1-5
d_call: .
clone_size: few
cdr3_aa: CASSVLTGNQPQHF
cdr3_nt: TGTGCCAGCAGTGTATTGACAGGCAATCAGCCCCAGCATTTT

v_call: TRBV3-1/TRBV3-2
j_call: TRBJ1-1
d_call: .
clone_size: .
cdr3_aa: CASSQAGVRGAEAFF
cdr3_nt: TGTGCCAGCAGCCAGGCCGGGGTCCGTGGGGCTGAAGCTTTCTTT

v_call: TRBV19
j_call: TRBJ2-1
d_call: TRBD2
clone_size: .
cdr3_aa: CASSSLLAGGVNEQFF
cdr3_nt: TGTGCCAGTAGTTCTCTACTAGCGGGGGGGGTGAATGAGCAGTTCTTC

v_call: TRBV19
j_call: TRBJ1-2
d_call: .
clone_size: once
cdr3_aa: CASSSYYGYTF
cdr3_nt: TGTGCCAGTAGTTCATACTATGGCTACACCTTC

v_call: TRBV5-1
j_call: TRBJ1-1
d_call: TRBD1
clone_size: .
cdr3_aa: CASSLFTGDRNTEAFF
cdr3_nt: TGCGCCAGCAGCTTGTTTACAGGGGATAGGAACACTGAAGCTTTCTTT

v_call: TRBV5-6
j_call: TRBJ1-1
d_call: TRBD1
clone_size: .
cdr3_aa: CASSFYRDSGFEAFF
cdr3_nt: TGTGCCAGCAGCTTTTATAGGGACAGTGGCTTTGAAGCTTTCTTT

v_call: TRBV6-6
j_call: TRBJ2-1
d_call: .
clone_size: .
cdr3_aa: CASSLAGYPPDEQFF
cdr3_nt: TGTGCCAGCAGTTTGGCGGGGTATCCCCCTGATGAGCAGTTCTTC

v_call: TRBV5-4
j_call: TRBJ2-1
d_call: TRBD2
clone_size: .
cdr3_aa: CASSLFPLSGGAGNEQFF
cdr3_nt: TGTGCCAGCAGCTTATTCCCCCTTAGCGGGGGGGCCGGGAATGAGCAGTTCTTC

v_call: TRBV5-1
j_call: TRBJ1-2
d_call: .
clone_size: .
cdr3_aa: CASSPPVGVYGYTF
cdr3_nt: TGCGCCAGCAGCCCCCCGGTAGGGGTCTATGGCTACACCTTC

v_call: TRBV7-3
j_call: TRBJ2-1
d_call: TRBD1
clone_size: .
cdr3_aa: CASSSPVPTGKAHNEQFF
cdr3_nt: TGTGCCAGCAGCTCCCCCGTTCCGACAGGGAAGGCCCACAATGAGCAGTTCTTC

v_call: TRBV6-2/TRBV6-3
j_call: TRBJ1-1
d_call: .
clone_size: .
cdr3_aa: CASSLQPWRLGFPGENTEAFF
cdr3_nt: TGTGCCAGCAGTTTACAACCCTGGCGTTTGGGTTTCCCCGGAGAGAACACTGAAGCTTTCTTT

v_call: TRBV5-1
j_call: TRBJ2-5
d_call: .
clone_size: .
cdr3_aa: CASSLRGGECYF
cdr3_nt: TGCGCCAGCAGCTTGAGGGGGGGCGAGTGTTACTTC

v_call: TRBV5-6
j_call: TRBJ1-1
d_call: TRBD1
clone_size: .
cdr3_aa: CASSWDRGSTEAFF
cdr3_nt: TGTGCCAGCAGCTGGGACAGGGGCTCCACTGAAGCTTTCTTT

v_call: TRBV28
j_call: TRBJ1-2
d_call: .
clone_size: .
cdr3_aa: CASSYPKGEPYGYTF
cdr3_nt: TGTGCCAGCAGTTACCCGAAGGGGGAGCCCTATGGCTACACCTTC

v_call: TRBV19
j_call: TRBJ2-1
d_call: TRBD1
clone_size: once
cdr3_aa: CASSVGQGVQAEQFF
cdr3_nt: TGTGCCAGTAGTGTTGGACAGGGCGTTCAGGCTGAGCAGTTCTTC

v_call: TRBV5-1
j_call: TRBJ2-4
d_call: TRBD1
clone_size: .
cdr3_aa: CASSVDREGDIQYF
cdr3_nt: TGCGCCAGCAGCGTGGACAGGGAAGGGGACATTCAGTACTTC

v_call: TRBV5-5
j_call: TRBJ2-6
d_call: .
clone_size: .
cdr3_aa: CASSPGVSGANVLTF
cdr3_nt: TGTGCCAGCAGCCCGGGGGTCTCTGGGGCCAACGTCCTGACTTTC

v_call: TRBV3-1/TRBV3-2
j_call: TRBJ1-2
d_call: TRBD1
clone_size: .
cdr3_aa: CASSSTGDGYTF
cdr3_nt: TGTGCCAGCAGCTCGACAGGGGATGGCTACACCTTC

v_call: TRBV5-1
j_call: TRBJ2-3
d_call: .
clone_size: .
cdr3_aa: CASSPGQSTDTQYF
cdr3_nt: TGCGCCAGCAGCCCCGGACAGAGCACAGATACGCAGTATTTT

v_call: TRBV18
j_call: TRBJ2-5
d_call: TRBD2
clone_size: .
cdr3_aa: CASSPSSGAETQYF
cdr3_nt: TGTGCCAGCTCCCCGTCTAGCGGGGCGGAGACCCAGTACTTC

v_call: TRBV4-2
j_call: TRBJ1-4
d_call: .
clone_size: .
cdr3_aa: CASSQDPHDIGRHNEKLFF
cdr3_nt: TGTGCCAGCAGCCAAGATCCCCACGACATTGGTAGACATAATGAAAAACTGTTTTTT

v_call: TRBV29-1
j_call: TRBJ1-1
d_call: .
clone_size: .
cdr3_aa: CSVRRGGDTEAFF
cdr3_nt: TGCAGCGTTAGGAGAGGGGGTGACACTGAAGCTTTCTTT

v_call: TRBV30
j_call: TRBJ1-1
d_call: TRBD1
clone_size: .
cdr3_aa: CCRDRGLDEAFF
cdr3_nt: TGTTGCCGGGACAGGGGGTTGGATGAAGCTTTCTTT

v_call: TRBV28
j_call: TRBJ1-2
d_call: .
clone_size: .
cdr3_aa: CASSSQGYGYTF
cdr3_nt: TGTGCCAGCAGTTCACAGGGATATGGCTACACCTTC

v_call: TRBV3-1/TRBV3-2
j_call: TRBJ1-1
d_call: .
clone_size: .
cdr3_aa: CASSQERRGPTEAFF
cdr3_nt: TGTGCCAGCAGCCAAGAACGGAGGGGTCCCACTGAAGCTTTCTTT

v_call: TRBV4-1
j_call: TRBJ1-6
d_call: .
clone_size: .
cdr3_aa: CASSQGGGTPNSPFHF
cdr3_nt: TGCGCCAGCAGCCAGGGAGGGGGGACTCCTAATTCACCCTTCCACTTT

v_call: TRBV18
j_call: TRBJ1-6
d_call: TRBD1
clone_size: once
cdr3_aa: CASSDRENSPLHF
cdr3_nt: TGTGCCAGCTCGGACAGGGAGAATTCACCCCTCCACTTT

v_call: TRBV5-4
j_call: TRBJ1-4
d_call: .
clone_size: .
cdr3_aa: CASSRGNEKLFF
cdr3_nt: TGTGCCAGCAGTAGGGGGAATGAAAAACTGTTTTTT

v_call: TRBV10-3
j_call: TRBJ1-1
d_call: .
clone_size: .
cdr3_aa: CAISGGTPNTEAFF
cdr3_nt: TGTGCCATCAGTGGGGGCACTCCGAACACTGAAGCTTTCTTT

v_call: TRBV4-1
j_call: TRBJ1-2
d_call: .
clone_size: few
cdr3_aa: CASSQEVDSLYGYTF
cdr3_nt: TGCGCCAGCAGCCAAGAAGTAGACAGTCTCTATGGCTACACCTTC

v_call: TRBV24-1
j_call: TRBJ1-1
d_call: .
clone_size: .
cdr3_aa: CATSDSGRTEAFF
cdr3_nt: TGTGCCACCAGTGATAGCGGGAGAACTGAAGCTTTCTTT

v_call: TRBV28
j_call: TRBJ2-3
d_call: .
clone_size: once
cdr3_aa: CASHGTPGDTQYF
cdr3_nt: TGTGCCAGTCACGGGACTCCGGGGGATACGCAGTATTTT

v_call: TRBV19
j_call: TRBJ2-3
d_call: TRBD2
clone_size: .
cdr3_aa: CASSTPIAGGLTDTQYF
cdr3_nt: TGTGCCAGTAGTACACCTATAGCGGGGGGCCTCACAGATACGCAGTATTTT

v_call: TRBV6-6
j_call: TRBJ2-3
d_call: TRBD2
clone_size: .
cdr3_aa: CASSYLLAGSDTQYF
cdr3_nt: TGTGCCAGCAGTTACTTACTAGCGGGGTCAGATACGCAGTATTTT

v_call: TRBV4-1
j_call: TRBJ2-3
d_call: TRBD2
clone_size: .
cdr3_aa: CASSQGGGVIDTQYF
cdr3_nt: TGCGCCAGCAGCCAAGGCGGGGGAGTGATAGATACGCAGTATTTT

v_call: TRBV5-5
j_call: TRBJ2-7
d_call: TRBD1
clone_size: once
cdr3_aa: CASSLDPGQVYEQYF
cdr3_nt: TGTGCCAGCAGCTTGGATCCGGGACAGGTATACGAGCAGTACTTC

v_call: TRBV5-6
j_call: TRBJ2-7
d_call: .
clone_size: .
cdr3_aa: CASSFKGAYEQYF
cdr3_nt: TGTGCCAGCAGCTTCAAGGGGGCCTACGAGCAGTACTTC

v_call: TRBV2
j_call: TRBJ1-2
d_call: .
clone_size: .
cdr3_aa: CASSPIRQHYGYTF
cdr3_nt: TGTGCCAGCAGTCCGATTCGACAGCACTATGGCTACACCTTC

v_call: TRBV7-8
j_call: TRBJ1-5
d_call: .
clone_size: .
cdr3_aa: CASSLRRQARQPQHF
cdr3_nt: TGTGCCAGCAGCCTCAGAAGACAGGCAAGACAGCCCCAGCATTTT

v_call: TRBV6-4
j_call: TRBJ1-1
d_call: .
clone_size: .
cdr3_aa: CASSEDGGSTEAFF
cdr3_nt: TGTGCCAGCAGTGAGGATGGGGGGAGCACTGAAGCTTTCTTT

v_call: TRBV5-1
j_call: TRBJ1-1
d_call: .
clone_size: .
cdr3_aa: CASSFQGNTEAFF
cdr3_nt: TGCGCCAGCAGCTTCCAGGGGAACACTGAAGCTTTCTTT

v_call: TRBV6-5
j_call: TRBJ2-1
d_call: TRBD2
clone_size: .
cdr3_aa: CASTDGLAFYNEQFF
cdr3_nt: TGTGCCAGCACAGATGGACTAGCTTTCTACAATGAGCAGTTCTTC

v_call: TRBV3-1/TRBV3-2
j_call: TRBJ1-1
d_call: .
clone_size: .
cdr3_aa: CASSQDRSRAFF
cdr3_nt: TGTGCCAGCAGCCAAGATCGGTCGAGGGCTTTCTTT

v_call: TRBV19
j_call: TRBJ1-4
d_call: .
clone_size: .
cdr3_aa: CASRASGTLNEKLFF
cdr3_nt: TGTGCCAGTAGAGCCTCCGGGACACTGAATGAAAAACTGTTTTTT

v_call: TRBV3-1/TRBV3-2
j_call: TRBJ1-1
d_call: .
clone_size: .
cdr3_aa: CASSQVGTEAFF
cdr3_nt: TGTGCCAGCAGCCAAGTCGGCACTGAAGCTTTCTTT

v_call: TRBV5-1
j_call: TRBJ1-4
d_call: .
clone_size: few
cdr3_aa: CASSLAGTQVGEKLFF
cdr3_nt: TGCGCCAGCAGCTTGGCGGGGACACAAGTGGGTGAAAAACTGTTTTTT

v_call: TRBV9
j_call: TRBJ1-2
d_call: .
clone_size: .
cdr3_aa: CASSRRDPYGYTF
cdr3_nt: TGTGCCAGCTCCCGGCGGGACCCTTATGGCTACACCTTC

v_call: TRBV11-2
j_call: TRBJ2-2
d_call: .
clone_size: .
cdr3_aa: CASSWRDSWTGELFF
cdr3_nt: TGTGCCAGCAGCTGGAGGGACAGTTGGACCGGGGAGCTGTTTTTT

v_call: TRBV12-3/TRBV12-4
j_call: TRBJ2-2
d_call: .
clone_size: .
cdr3_aa: CASRPGSTGELFF
cdr3_nt: TGTGCCAGCAGGCCGGGAAGCACCGGGGAGCTGTTTTTT

v_call: TRBV30
j_call: TRBJ2-1
d_call: TRBD1
clone_size: .
cdr3_aa: CAWAGQGSYNEQFF
cdr3_nt: TGTGCCTGGGCGGGACAGGGGTCCTACAATGAGCAGTTCTTC

v_call: TRBV12-3/TRBV12-4
j_call: TRBJ2-1
d_call: TRBD1
clone_size: .
cdr3_aa: CASIKTGVNEQFF
cdr3_nt: TGTGCCAGCATCAAAACAGGGGTCAATGAGCAGTTCTTC

v_call: TRBV3-1/TRBV3-2
j_call: TRBJ2-1
d_call: .
clone_size: .
cdr3_aa: CASSQELRQNNEQFF
cdr3_nt: TGTGCCAGCAGCCAAGAATTGAGACAGAACAATGAGCAGTTCTTC